This T cell receptor (beta chain) was documented in a study of blood T cell repertoires in COVID-19 (dated by TCRdb to about 2020). Describing the broader study: The collaborator samples originated in the United States, Italy and Spain and spanned the acute and convalescent phases of COVID-19. The dataset comprised deeply sampled blood TCRbeta repertoires from subjects exposed to, actively infected with, or recovered from COVID-19. The material from the prospective study consisted of cDNA or gDNA derived from T cells, B-cell-depleted T cells, or PBMCs. The repertoires were made available in a free public database intended to serve as a resource for research on the immune response to SARS-CoV-2. Where available, HLA class I and class II types were taken from metadata supplied by the sample provider and were not determined by assay-based typing. Samples came from the ongoing ImmuneRACE study (first 160 participants) plus 1,254 subjects from 6 global collaborators. Sample metadata almost always included a de-identified subject ID, COVID-19 status, age in years and sex. Points the paper makes about the study in general: The amount of clinical and demographic metadata varied by source and participant and was provided uncurated.

A note on this clone: Its target antigen remains unknown. No base quality values were provided; no much bigger clone lies one nucleotide off.

TCRbeta CDR3 regions were amplified from genomic DNA by means of the immunoSEQ Assay, a bias-controlled multiplex PCR. As for how the authors treated the data: The number of nucleated cells in each sample was estimated by amplification of reference gene primers within the assay. To quantify the absolute abundance of each unique TCRbeta CDR3 rearrangement, sequence reads were collapsed and filtered. For each sample, productive Simpson clonality was calculated by taking the square root of Simpson's diversity index across productive rearrangements. In TCRdb, the immuneACCESS table is reduced to in-frame sequences with V and J assigned. These tables do not hold every clone; where another copy was compared, an unresolved V gene accounts for under half, and the others remain unexplained. Clone size and the V and J calls come from that table; the DNA yielded D and trimming. The sample has over 300,000 clones on record, around 90% of them singletons. The top ten clonotypes cover around 6.3% of the sample.

The germline V gene sets CDR1 to MNHEY and CDR2 to SVGAGI. Taken from cysteine to phenylalanine, the CDR3 has 10 residues. The entry retains the CDR3 DNA only, 30 bases that are in frame from base 1. At the junction V is shortened by 8 bases and J by 5 bases, with 6 bases in between. Collaborating institutions collected whole blood in K2EDTA tubes following their own protocols. Collaborator samples were shipped for TCRbeta analysis as frozen whole blood, isolated PBMCs, or DNA extracted from either sample type. The receptor comes from a man aged 18 to 29 with active or convalescent COVID-19. The chain uses TRBV6-5 and TRBJ1-2, with no D gene named confidently. Sequenced input: peripheral blood. This receptor has the CDR3 CASRLYGYTF. In nucleotides, the sequence is TGTGCCAGCCGACTGTATGGCTACACCTTC.